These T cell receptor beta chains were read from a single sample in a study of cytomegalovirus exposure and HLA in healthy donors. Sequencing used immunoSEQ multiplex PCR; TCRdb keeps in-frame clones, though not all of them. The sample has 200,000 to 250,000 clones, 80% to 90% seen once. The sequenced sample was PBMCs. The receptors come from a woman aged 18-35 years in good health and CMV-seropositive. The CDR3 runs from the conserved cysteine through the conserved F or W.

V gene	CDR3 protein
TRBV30	CAWTPGLAGVYEQYF
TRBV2	CASSVLAGAVNEQFF
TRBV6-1	CASSPPGTGYEQYF
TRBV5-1	CASSFGTGFYEQYF
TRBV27	CASSFYPRRTGLQETQYF
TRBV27	CASRTGGREKLFF
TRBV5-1	CASSLDSKNYGYTF
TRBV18	CASSPPGAYEQYF
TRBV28	CASSLFLVRRDRTVGSYEQYF
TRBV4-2	CASSQRPSGSSYNEQFF
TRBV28	CASSSLGSGNQPQHF
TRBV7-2	CASSSTGGADTQYF
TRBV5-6	CASSLGLAGSEQFF
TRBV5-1	CASSQTGIYEQYF
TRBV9	CASSGQGLSYNEQFF
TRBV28	CASSLWRAGGNQPQHF
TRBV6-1	CASRRQGMVHEQFF
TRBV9	CASSGTSGVFTGELFF
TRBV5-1	CASSLREGSTDTQYF
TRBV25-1	CASSPAGPGNEKLFF
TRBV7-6	CASSLKVSGSSYNEQFF
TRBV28	CASSLRTANQPQHF
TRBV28	CASRRPGQGTYEQYF
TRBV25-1	CASSPQGLSTDTQYF
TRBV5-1	CASTRLVESFTGELFF
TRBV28	CASSIGTGTEAFF
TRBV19	CASSYSGTGTTEAFF
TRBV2	CASRGGAQGAGSNQPQHF
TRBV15	CATGRGGQYYF
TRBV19	CASSPGGGNQPQHF
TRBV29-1	CSVAQGAKNIQYF